This T cell receptor (beta chain) was found in a study of blood T cell repertoires in COVID-19. V shed 6 bases and J 0 bases; nucleotides not matched to a gene: 2. The CDR3 runs to 14 residues. Per the germline V gene, CDR1 is SNHLY and CDR2 is FYNNEI. Measured with immunoSEQ multiplex PCR; TCRdb has only the in-frame clones, and not every one. The data show about 160,000 clones, with around 93% seen just once and about 5% held by the top ten. The sample consisted of peripheral blood. The rearrangement links TRBV2 to TRBJ1-5, with 7 nucleotides matching TRBD1. The sequence was collected from a woman aged 45 to 65 with acute or convalescent COVID-19. The CDR3 sequence: CASRRDSSNQPQHF. The CDR3 DNA reads TGTGCCAGCAGGAGGGACAGTAGCAATCAGCCCCAGCATTTT.